Each of the 25 T cell receptor beta chains below was sequenced from the same sample in a study of OX40 agonist ivuxolimab in advanced cancers. Assay used: immunoSEQ multiplex PCR; TCRdb lists only in-frame clones, some missing. The sample has some 50,000 clones, approximately 82% seen once. Specimen: CD4+ or CD8+ T cells sorted from blood, collected in a trial of the OX40 agonist ivuxolimab. These receptors all stem from an adult with an advanced solid tumor such as melanoma, head and neck, liver or kidney cancer.

The rearrangement uses TRBV5-1 and TRBJ2-2, with no clear D. The germline V gene encodes CDR1 SGHRS and CDR2 YFSETQ. The CDR3 runs 14 residues. The V end was cut by 1 base, the J end by 2 bases, with 6 bases between. The CDR3 protein is CASSLPLNTGELFF. The CDR3 DNA reads TGCGCCAGCAGCTTGCCCCTCAACACCGGGGAGCTGTTTTTT.

This chain connects TRBV9 to TRBJ2-5, with 10 bases that match TRBD1. The CDR3 covers 16 residues. CDR1 is SGDLS, CDR2 YYNGEE, per germline. With 5 bases clipped from V and 5 bases from J, the junction kept 12 bases outside the gene matches. This chain's CDR3 is CASSRDRGRVEETQYF. In DNA, the CDR3 is TGTGCCAGCAGTAGGGACAGGGGCAGAGTTGAGGAGACCCAGTACTTC.

The chain couples TRBV7-3 to TRBJ2-5; 9 positions agree with TRBD2. Per the germline V gene, CDR1 is SGHTA and CDR2 is FQGTGA. Losses at the gene ends were 4 bases for V and 5 bases for J; bases not matched to a gene: 8. The CDR3 has 15 residues. The DNA for the CDR3 is TGTGCCAGCAGCTCTAGCGGGGCCGTCTGGGAGACCCAGTACTTC. Translation gives CASSSSGAVWETQYF.

This chain joins TRBV7-2 and TRBJ2-1; no reliable D call. The CDR3 has 14 residues. Deletions cut 5 bases from V and 5 bases from J, with 13 bases between. The germline gives CDR1 SGHTA, CDR2 FQGNSA. CDR3 sequence reads: CASSLITANNEQFF. The CDR3 DNA follows: TGTGCCAGCAGCCTAATTACAGCAAACAATGAGCAGTTCTTC.

This clone was recorded only once. The chain uses TRBV7-8 and TRBJ2-5; 7 bases align to TRBD1. From germline, CDR1 is SGHVS and CDR2 FQNEAQ. The CDR3 length is 14 residues. J gave up 5 bases and V 0 bases, and 3 bases lay outside the gene matches. CDR3 DNA: TGTGCCAGCAGCTTAGCGGGACAGATGGAGACCCAGTACTTC. Encoded protein: CASSLAGQMETQYF.

The V call is TRBV7-4, the J call TRBJ1-4; D is uncertain. The V gene lost 1 base and the J gene lost 3 bases, with 6 bases spanning the gap. Germline CDR1 is SGHVT and CDR2 is SQSDAQ. The CDR3 has 14 amino acids. The CDR3 reads CASSLGQSNEKLFF. DNA for the CDR3: TGTGCCAGCAGCTTAGGCCAGTCTAATGAAAAACTGTTTTTT.

The CDR3 here is CASSWTDGRDEQYF. The CDR3 DNA follows: TGTGCCAGCAGTTGGACCGACGGGAGGGACGAGCAGTACTTC. The V call is TRBV6-5, the J call TRBJ2-7, with TRBD2 identical over 8 bases. Germline V CDR1 and CDR2: MNHEY, SVGAGI. V gave up 4 bases and J gave up 5 bases; unmatched junction bases: 7. There are 14 residues in the CDR3.

J is TRBJ2-5 and V is TRBV5-1; 7 nucleotides align to TRBD1. This CDR3 is built from 16 residues. Germline assignment: CDR1 SGHRS and CDR2 YFSETQ. J was trimmed by 4 bases and V by 1 base; bases with no gene match: 10. The CDR3 protein is CASSLTGQSVRETQYF. The CDR3 region has the DNA TGCGCCAGCAGCTTGACGGGACAGTCCGTAAGAGAGACCCAGTACTTC.

Written as DNA, the CDR3 is TGTGCCAGCAGCCAAGGACACCAGAATGAAAAACTGTTTTTT. Protein: CASSQGHQNEKLFF. The V gene is TRBV14, the J gene TRBJ1-4; D uncertain. V was shortened by 1 base and J by 5 bases, with 8 bases between the two germline ends. The CDR3 consists of 14 residues. Germline assignment: CDR1 SGHDN and CDR2 FVKESK.

The V gene is TRBV4-3, the J gene TRBJ2-2; D unresolved. Trimming cost V 0 bases and J 1 base, with 9 bases left between them. The CDR3 extends over 16 amino acids. CDR1 and CDR2 from the germline V gene are LGHNA and YSLEER. CDR3 DNA sequence: TGCGCCAGCAGCCAAGATCCTGGGGTGAACACCGGGGAGCTGTTTTTT. It encodes CASSQDPGVNTGELFF.

With regard to this clone: One end of the junction fails to match germline, which may point to a read error. The V gene is TRBV7-8, the J gene TRBJ2-3; D is uncertain. Germline V lookup: CDR1 SGHVS, CDR2 FQNEAQ. This CDR3 spans 13 amino acids. In nucleotides, the CDR3 is TGTGCCAGCACCTTAGACAGCACAGATACGCAGTATTTT. It codes for CASTLDSTDTQYF.

This rearrangement joins TRBV5-6 to TRBJ2-5; D is ambiguous. CDR1 is SGHDT, CDR2 YYEEEE, per germline. Trimming took 4 bases from V and 1 from J, leaving 17 bases between them. This CDR3 has 16 residues. CDR3 region: CASSPRRGSSQETQYF. DNA of the CDR3: TGTGCCAGCAGCCCGAGGAGAGGTAGCAGCCAAGAGACCCAGTACTTC.

The chain has TRBV2 and TRBJ2-1; the D gene is possibly TRBD1 (6 bases). V lost 11 bases to trimming and J lost 0 bases, with 17 bases between them. This CDR3 spans 15 amino acids. Germline V gives CDR1 SNHLY, CDR2 FYNNEI. The CDR3 reads CAGGPGTRSYNEQFF. CDR3 coding DNA: TGTGCCGGAGGACCGGGGACACGCTCCTACAATGAGCAGTTCTTC.

This chain links TRBV19 with TRBJ1-2; D is unclear. V dropped 7 bases and J dropped 8 bases, with 8 bases sitting between them. Germline V gene data show CDR1 as LNHDA and CDR2 as SQIVND (reference sequence). The CDR3 has 10 residues. The CDR3 protein is CASKKDGYTF. The CDR3 DNA reads as TGTGCCAGTAAAAAGGACGGCTACACCTTC.

This rearrangement joins TRBV19 to TRBJ1-1; the D is unclear. The CDR3 length is 17 residues. The germline V and J ends were trimmed by 2 bases and 0 bases, with 16 bases remaining between them. The germline V gene has CDR1 LNHDA and CDR2 SQIVND (reference sequence). CDR3 DNA sequence: TGTGCCAGTAGTATATCCGGTAAATCTCTTATGAACACTGAAGCTTTCTTT. Translation: CASSISGKSLMNTEAFF.

The chain uses TRBV12-5 and TRBJ2-5, with D possibly matching TRBD2 (6 bases). V was clipped by 4 bases and J by 5 bases, with 14 bases between them. Per germline, CDR1 LGHNT and CDR2 FRNRAP. The CDR3 sequence is 14 residues long. The DNA of the CDR3 is TGTGCTAGTGGTTGGATTGGGGGGTCGGAGACCCAGTACTTC. It codes for CASGWIGGSETQYF. Full variable domain (rest looked up from reference TRBV12-5 and TRBJ2-5): DARVTQTPRHKVTEMGQEVTMRCQPILGHNTVFWYRQTMMQGLELLAYFRNRAPLDDSGMPKDRFSAEMPDATLATLKIQPSEPRDSAVYFCASGWIGGSETQYFGPGTRLLVL.

DNA for the CDR3: TGTGCCAGCTCACCTACGACTAGCGGGGGGGACAATGAGCAGTTCTTC. Its translation: CASSPTTSGGDNEQFF. The chain has TRBV18 and TRBJ2-1; the match to TRBD2 covers 14 bases. Germline V lookup: CDR1 KGHSH, CDR2 LQKENI. The V gene end was trimmed by 3 bases and the J gene end by 5 bases; junction bases not matched to a gene: 3. This CDR3 is 16 amino acids long.

This chain uses TRBV4-1 with TRBJ2-7; TRBD2 matches 8 bases. CDR1 MGHRA and CDR2 YSYEKL come from the germline V gene. Trimming at V came to 3 bases and at J to 2 bases, leaving 9 bases not matched to a gene. The CDR3 consists of 16 residues. The chain's CDR3 is CASSHPGGAGAYEQYF. CDR3 in DNA: TGCGCCAGCAGCCACCCCGGGGGGGCGGGAGCCTACGAGCAGTACTTC.

V usage is TRBV29-1 and J usage is TRBJ1-2; D is undetermined. This CDR3 contains 12 residues. Deletions cut 2 bases from V and 8 bases from J, with 12 bases between. Germline CDR1 SQVTM, CDR2 ANQGSEA. CDR3 loop: CSVERRGLGYTF. Written as DNA, the CDR3 is TGCAGCGTTGAACGGCGGGGTTTAGGCTACACCTTC. Full variable domain (missing parts from reference TRBV29-1 and TRBJ1-2): SAVISQKPSRDICQRGTSLTIQCQVDSQVTMMFWYRQQPGQSLTLIATANQGSEATYESGFVIDKFPISRPNLTFSTLTVSNMSPEDSSIYLCSVERRGLGYTFGSGTRLTVV.

V is TRBV2 and J is TRBJ1-1, with a weak D call TRBD1 (6 bases). This CDR3 spans 14 amino acids. The ends were cut back, 7 bases at V and 1 base at J, with 13 bases in the middle. From germline, CDR1 is SNHLY and CDR2 FYNNEI. This CDR3 is CASKKDSENTEAFF. In nucleotides, the CDR3 is TGTGCCAGCAAAAAGGACAGCGAGAACACTGAAGCTTTCTTT.

The chain combines TRBV19 with TRBJ2-3, with 7 bases that match TRBD1. CDR3 size: 14 residues. Trimming at V came to 10 bases and at J to 4 bases, leaving 11 bases not matched to a gene. Germline CDR1 and CDR2: LNHDA and SQIVND (reference sequence). CDR3 bases: TGTGCCACTCGGGACCCAGGGGGTGCAGATACGCAGTATTTT. As protein: CATRDPGGADTQYF.

This clone appeared a few times. The V and J genes are TRBV30 and TRBJ1-4; 9 bases fit TRBD1. This CDR3 is 14 amino acids long. Germline V gene sequence: CDR1 GTSNPN, CDR2 SVGIG (reference sequence). The V and J ends lost 2 bases and 8 bases, in that order; junction bases with no gene match: 6. The CDR3: CAWSSGQGREKLFF. DNA for the CDR3: TGTGCCTGGAGTAGCGGACAGGGGAGGGAAAAACTGTTTTTT.

This sequence joins TRBV6-1 and TRBJ1-5; unclear D gene. V was cut by 6 bases and J by 5 bases, with 8 bases left in between. CDR3 size: 12 residues. Germline CDR1 and CDR2: MNHNS and SASEGT. The CDR3 coding sequence is TGTGCCAGCAGGATGTTAGATCAGCCCCAGCATTTT. Its protein is CASRMLDQPQHF.

The rearrangement links TRBV9 to TRBJ2-7, with 8 bases aligning to TRBD2. CDR3 length: 13 residues. Looked up from germline, CDR1 is SGDLS and CDR2 is YYNGEE. Trimming cost V 2 bases and J 3 bases; bases outside gene matches: 1. The CDR3 DNA reads TGTGCCAGCAGCGTGGGACTAGGCTACGAGCAGTACTTC. Translation gives CASSVGLGYEQYF.

The count of this clone is one. The rearrangement uses TRBV7-3 and TRBJ1-4; D unresolved. V shed 3 bases and J shed 7 bases, with 12 bases lying between them. CDR1 is SGHTA, CDR2 FQGTGA, per germline. This CDR3 is built from 14 residues. The CDR3 DNA follows: TGTGCCAGCAGCTTGGGCCTACCGGGTGAAAAACTGTTTTTT. It specifies CASSLGLPGEKLFF.